A selection of T cell receptor beta chains follows, all from one sample in a study of early T cells in non-severe SARS-CoV-2 infection. TCRdb fed the 5' RACE reads into MiXCR, producing one record per CDR3 protein. This sample has approximately 79,000 distinct CDR3 sequences, with about 13% found just once. Specimen: whole blood. Receptors originate from an adult who was a healthcare worker with PCR-confirmed SARS-CoV-2 infection or an uninfected control (not recorded which). The CDR3 runs from the conserved cysteine through the conserved F or W. The D gene is left open where the match is weak. Clone size, where shown, is once, few, many, or a class for clones that have expanded.

d_call clone_size j_call v_call cdr3_aa cdr3_nt
- many TRBJ2-3 TRBV7-9 CASSLGVVPTDTQYF TGTGCCAGCAGCTTAGGGGTGGTTCCCACAGATACGCAGTATTTT
- few TRBJ1-3 TRBV4-3 CASSQSASSSGNTIYF TGCGCCAGCAGCCAATCCGCGAGTTCCTCTGGAAACACCATATATTTT
TRBD2 - TRBJ2-3 TRBV5-6 CASSNPGLAGGEPDTQYF TGTGCCAGCAGCAATCCGGGACTAGCGGGAGGAGAGCCAGATACGCAGTATTTT
TRBD1 many TRBJ1-2 TRBV10-3 CAISESGDSGDYGYTF TGTGCCATCAGTGAGTCAGGGGACAGTGGTGACTATGGCTACACCTTC
- - TRBJ2-7 TRBV3-1 CASSQQYSTGTSSYEQYF TGTGCCAGCAGCCAACAATATTCAACCGGGACATCGTCCTACGAGCAGTACTTC
TRBD2 many TRBJ2-1 TRBV18 CASSLGTSGFNEQFF TGTGCCAGCTCCCTCGGGACTAGCGGCTTCAATGAGCAGTTCTTC
- many TRBJ2-7 TRBV6-1 CASSVSQDPNEQYF TGTGCCAGCAGTGTATCCCAGGATCCAAACGAGCAGTACTTC
TRBD1 many TRBJ2-3 TRBV29-1 CSVVGSGTGGPTDTQYF TGCAGCGTTGTAGGGTCCGGGACAGGGGGCCCGACAGATACGCAGTATTTT
- once TRBJ2-7 TRBV15 CATSRDRGYLLEQYF TGTGCCACCAGCAGAGATCGCGGGTATCTACTCGAGCAGTACTTC
- - TRBJ1-5 TRBV2 CASSVQGNNQPQHF TGTGCCAGCAGTGTACAGGGTAACAATCAGCCCCAGCATTTT
- few TRBJ1-4 TRBV27 CASSFGRSREKLFF TGTGCCAGCAGTTTCGGGCGGTCACGGGAAAAACTGTTTTTT
TRBD1 few TRBJ1-6 TRBV7-8 CASSVLGGVYSPLHF TGTGCCAGCAGCGTACTAGGGGGCGTTTATTCACCCCTCCACTTT
- many TRBJ1-1 TRBV12-3/TRBV12-4 CASSLQALNTEAFF TGTGCCAGCAGTTTACAGGCCCTGAACACTGAAGCTTTCTTT